A selection of T cell receptor beta chains follows, all from one sample in a study of T-cell reconstitution after alpha-beta-depleted transplantation in children. TCRdb independently ran MiXCR on the PCR reads; one entry per CDR3 protein. The table shows about 400,000 distinct CDR3 sequences, with roughly 22% occurring only once. This specimen consisted of PBMCs from the stem cell graft donor, obtained from the stem cell graft. These receptors were taken from a human donor who donated a stem cell graft to a child with acute myeloid leukemia. Both conserved end residues are part of each CDR3. The order of the fields is D gene, clone size, V gene, J gene, CDR3 protein, CDR3 DNA. The D gene is left open where the match is weak. Clone size appears in some rows only: once, few, many, or a class for an expanded clone.

D: TRBD2
size: -
V: TRBV7-2
J: TRBJ2-7
CDR3: CASSLVGLGIYEQYF
DNA: TGTGCCAGCAGCTTAGTAGGACTAGGTATCTACGAGCAGTACTTC

D: TRBD1
size: many
V: TRBV20-1
J: TRBJ1-2
CDR3: CSARLQGGNYTF
DNA: TGCAGTGCTAGATTACAGGGGGGAAATTACACCTTC

D: TRBD2
size: -
V: TRBV11-2
J: TRBJ2-1
CDR3: CASRRAGDWHNEQFF
DNA: TGTGCCAGCAGACGAGCGGGAGACTGGCACAATGAGCAGTTCTTC

D: TRBD2
size: few
V: TRBV20-1
J: TRBJ2-3
CDR3: CSARDTASGRYTDTQYF
DNA: TGCAGTGCTAGAGATACAGCTAGCGGGAGGTACACAGATACGCAGTATTTT

D: -
size: once
V: TRBV28
J: TRBJ2-7
CDR3: CASRRRTGGDYEQYF
DNA: TGTGCCAGCAGACGTAGGACAGGAGGGGACTACGAGCAGTACTTC

D: -
size: many
V: TRBV9
J: TRBJ2-7
CDR3: CASSVEAGFGEQYF
DNA: TGTGCCAGCAGCGTAGAAGCCGGGTTTGGGGAGCAGTACTTC

D: TRBD1
size: few
V: TRBV28
J: TRBJ2-7
CDR3: CASLRQGQSSSYEQYF
DNA: TGTGCCAGCTTGCGACAGGGGCAGAGTTCCTCCTACGAGCAGTACTTC

D: -
size: -
V: TRBV7-9
J: TRBJ2-1
CDR3: CASSLAMGDRAHNEQFF
DNA: TGTGCCAGCAGCTTAGCCATGGGCGACAGAGCTCACAATGAGCAGTTCTTC

D: TRBD2
size: -
V: TRBV3-1
J: TRBJ2-1
CDR3: CASSQILAGSNEQFF
DNA: TGTGCCAGCAGCCAAATCCTAGCGGGGTCCAATGAGCAGTTCTTC

D: TRBD1
size: once
V: TRBV5-1
J: TRBJ2-7
CDR3: CASSLGTGSDEQYF
DNA: TGCGCCAGCAGCTTGGGGACAGGGTCCGATGAGCAGTACTTC

D: TRBD2
size: -
V: TRBV20-1
J: TRBJ2-2
CDR3: CSARPSGSSTGGELFF
DNA: TGCAGTGCTAGACCTAGCGGGAGTTCTACGGGCGGGGAGCTGTTTTTT

D: -
size: few
V: TRBV29-1
J: TRBJ2-2
CDR3: CSVEVGRGTGELFF
DNA: TGCAGCGTTGAAGTGGGGCGCGGAACCGGGGAGCTGTTTTTT

D: -
size: medium-sized
V: TRBV12-3/TRBV12-4
J: TRBJ1-1
CDR3: CASSRQNTEAFF
DNA: TGTGCCAGCAGTCGACAGAACACTGAAGCTTTCTTT

D: TRBD2
size: -
V: TRBV4-1
J: TRBJ2-3
CDR3: CASSQDSEAGGPLTQYF
DNA: TGCGCCAGCAGCCAAGACTCGGAAGCGGGAGGGCCTTTAACGCAGTATTTT

D: -
size: -
V: TRBV25-1
J: TRBJ1-2
CDR3: CASSTQDGNYGYTF
DNA: TGTGCCAGCAGTACCCAGGACGGGAACTATGGCTACACCTTC

D: TRBD2
size: -
V: TRBV20-1
J: TRBJ2-1
CDR3: CCARDIQREADEQFF
DNA: TGCTGTGCTAGAGATATCCAGCGGGAGGCAGATGAGCAGTTCTTC

D: -
size: -
V: TRBV5-5
J: TRBJ2-2
CDR3: CASSFRSRGETGELFF
DNA: TGTGCCAGCAGCTTTCGGAGCCGAGGGGAGACCGGGGAGCTGTTTTTT

D: TRBD1
size: few
V: TRBV15
J: TRBJ1-2
CDR3: CATSSRRQGASGYTF
DNA: TGTGCCACCAGCAGCCGTAGGCAGGGGGCCTCTGGCTACACCTTC

D: -
size: few
V: TRBV20-1
J: TRBJ2-7
CDR3: CSAMDPGHLLIYEQYF
DNA: TGCAGTGCTATGGACCCGGGCCACCTCCTCATCTACGAGCAGTACTTC

D: TRBD2
size: many
V: TRBV12-3/TRBV12-4
J: TRBJ2-7
CDR3: CASSPSASGSYEQYF
DNA: TGTGCCAGCAGTCCCTCCGCTAGCGGGTCCTACGAGCAGTACTTC

D: -
size: many
V: TRBV29-1
J: TRBJ1-2
CDR3: CSVEGGRGGASGYTF
DNA: TGCAGCGTTGAGGGGGGTAGGGGGGGCGCGAGTGGCTACACCTTC

D: TRBD1
size: once
V: TRBV7-9
J: TRBJ2-5
CDR3: CASSPPRGKQETQYF
DNA: TGTGCCAGCAGCCCACCCAGGGGGAAACAAGAGACCCAGTACTTC

D: -
size: once
V: TRBV10-3
J: TRBJ1-1
CDR3: CAIRSGEGTEAFF
DNA: TGTGCCATCAGATCAGGGGAGGGCACTGAAGCTTTCTTT

D: TRBD2
size: -
V: TRBV5-5
J: TRBJ2-5
CDR3: CASSSHPRGSGKETQYF
DNA: TGTGCCAGCAGCTCACACCCCCGGGGTAGCGGGAAGGAGACCCAGTACTTC

D: TRBD2
size: -
V: TRBV11-2
J: TRBJ2-3
CDR3: CASSPSGSGRDTQYF
DNA: TGTGCCAGCAGCCCCAGCGGGAGTGGCCGAGATACGCAGTATTTT

D: -
size: few
V: TRBV20-1
J: TRBJ2-7
CDR3: CSAIFSVASYEQYF
DNA: TGCAGTGCTATTTTTAGCGTTGCCTCCTACGAGCAGTACTTC

D: -
size: -
V: TRBV6-1
J: TRBJ2-1
CDR3: CASSEVGYSHEQFF
DNA: TGTGCCAGCAGTGAAGTCGGTTATTCCCATGAGCAGTTCTTC

D: -
size: -
V: TRBV24-1
J: TRBJ2-1
CDR3: CATSDFGLVTYNEQFF
DNA: TGTGCCACCAGCGATTTTGGACTGGTCACCTACAATGAGCAGTTCTTC